The 4 T cell receptor beta chains in this list originate from one sample, sequenced in a study of cytomegalovirus exposure and HLA in healthy donors. It was with 60 Vbeta and 13 Jbeta primers that the PCR ran. The method was immunoSEQ multiplex PCR; TCRdb's version includes in-frame clones alone and lacks a portion of them. Found here are approximately 140,000 clones, 65% to 80% of them singletons; the top ten hold 1% to 1.5%. The sample taken for sequencing was PBMCs. The source is a male donor in good health and CMV-seropositive.

The rearrangement uses TRBV6-5 and TRBJ2-1, with 9 positions matching TRBD2. The germline gives CDR1 MNHEY, CDR2 SVGAGI. CDR3 length equals 13 residues. Trimming removed 8 bases from V and 2 bases from J; junction bases left unmatched: 1. The CDR3 nucleotides are TGTGCCAGCTCTAGCGGGGCCTACAATGAGCAGTTCTTC. Encoded protein: CASSSGAYNEQFF.

This clone was found once. This sequence joins TRBV9 and TRBJ2-5; no firm D call. The germline CDR1 and CDR2 sequences are SGDLS and YYNGEE. V was pared by 0 bases and J by 2 bases, with 5 bases between. The CDR3 length is 13 residues. DNA of the CDR3: TGTGCCAGCAGCGTAGGGCAACAAGAGACCCAGTACTTC. Its translation: CASSVGQQETQYF.

V usage is TRBV5-4 and J usage is TRBJ2-2; maybe TRBD2 (5 bases). Per the germline V gene, CDR1 is SGHNT and CDR2 is YYREEE (reference sequence). V was clipped by 2 bases and J by 13 bases, with 12 bases between them. The CDR3 is made up of 12 amino acids. CDR3: CASSFEGVGLFF. The DNA of the CDR3 is TGTGCCAGCAGCTTCGAGGGCGTGGGGCTGTTTTTT.

The table lists this clone with a count of one. This chain uses TRBV13 with TRBJ2-1; D may be TRBD1 (6 bases). Germline-derived CDR1 and CDR2 are PRHDT and FYEKMQ (reference sequence). Trimming removed 7 bases from V and 5 bases from J, with 15 bases in between. This CDR3 region has 14 residues. The CDR3 reads CASKIQGSHNEQFF. DNA for the CDR3: TGTGCCAGCAAGATACAGGGCTCACACAATGAGCAGTTCTTC.